Below are 29 T cell receptor beta chains sequenced from a single sample in a study of blood T cell repertoires in COVID-19. Libraries were prepared by immunoSEQ multiplex PCR; TCRdb keeps only in-frame clonotypes and omits some of them. Of more than 110,000 clones listed, about 75% are singletons. The material sequenced was PBMCs or T cells enriched from blood (not recorded which). All receptors derive from a woman aged 50 to 65 who had recovered from COVID-19.

The chain joins TRBV6-5 to TRBJ2-7; the D gene is possibly TRBD1 (6 bases). Between the trimmed V and J ends, which lost 9 bases and 6 bases, there was a span of 21 bases. Per germline, CDR1 MNHEY and CDR2 SVGAGI. The CDR3 contains 14 residues. The CDR3 DNA follows: TGTGCCAGTACCCTGAGACGAGGGGGAGCCGAGCAGTACTTC. Translated: CASTLRRGGAEQYF.

V usage is TRBV7-9 and J usage is TRBJ1-2; 9 bases fit TRBD1. J gave up 4 bases and V 1 base, and 4 bases lay outside the gene matches. Germline V gene sequence: CDR1 SEHNR, CDR2 FQNEAQ (reference sequence). CDR3 length: 15 amino acids. CDR3 DNA sequence: TGTGCCAGCAGCTTAGAGGTGGACAGGGGCTATGGCTACACCTTC. Its translation is CASSLEVDRGYGYTF.

The CDR3 is CASSQGGRGKAGTDNSPLHF. The CDR3 DNA follows: TGCGCCAGCAGCCAAGGGGGCAGGGGGAAGGCGGGGACTGACAATTCACCCCTCCACTTT. The chain has TRBV4-1 and TRBJ1-6; 7 bases line up with TRBD1. CDR1 and CDR2 from the germline V gene are MGHRA and YSYEKL. CDR3 length: 20 residues. V gave up 1 base and J gave up 7 bases; unmatched junction bases: 19.

J is TRBJ1-1 and V is TRBV19, with 12 bases identical to TRBD1. This CDR3 comprises 13 residues. Germline V gives CDR1 LNHDA, CDR2 SQIVND (reference sequence). Losses at the gene ends were 9 bases for V and 5 bases for J; bases not matched to a gene: 4. CDR3 in DNA: TGTGCCAGCCGGGGACAGGGGGCGACTGAAGCTTTCTTT. Protein product: CASRGQGATEAFF.

The chain recombines TRBV30 with TRBJ1-4; the D gene is possibly TRBD1 (6 bases). Trimming removed 7 bases from V and 7 bases from J, with 19 bases in between. The CDR3 is 14 amino acids. Germline V gene lookup returns CDR1 GTSNPN and CDR2 SVGIG (reference sequence). For the CDR3, the DNA is TGTGCCTCTGCAGGGGTAGGGAAAGGTGAAAAACTGTTTTTT. Its protein is CASAGVGKGEKLFF.

This clone has just one count. The rearrangement links TRBV19 to TRBJ2-5, with 7 bases fitting TRBD1. The CDR3 is 14 residues long. The germline V gene encodes CDR1 LNHDA and CDR2 SQIVND (reference sequence). V was clipped by 4 bases and J by 9 bases; unmatched bases: 11. CDR3 sequence: CASSTPDRAGAQYF. The DNA of the CDR3 is TGTGCCAGTAGTACCCCCGACAGGGCCGGGGCCCAGTACTTC.

Turning to this clone: A read error may produce the germline difference seen at one junction end. The chain couples TRBV7-8 to TRBJ1-4; D gene uncertain. From germline, CDR1 is SGHVS and CDR2 FQNEAQ. The CDR3 runs 13 residues. The CDR3 coding sequence is TGTGCCAGCAGCCCCTCGTCTAAAGAAAAACTGTTTTTT. Residues: CASSPSSKEKLFF.

Details on this clone: Other nucleotide sequences from this sample produce the same CDR3. The chain couples TRBV5-1 to TRBJ2-2; D is unresolved. Germline V gene lookup returns CDR1 SGHRS and CDR2 YFSETQ. The ends were cut back, 0 bases at V and 1 base at J, with 4 bases in the middle. The CDR3 consists of 14 residues. CDR3 in amino acids: CASSLAGNTGELFF. The CDR3 DNA reads TGCGCCAGCAGCTTGGCGGGGAACACCGGGGAGCTGTTTTTT.

CDR3 region: CASTAGGGGYEQYF. The CDR3 region has the DNA TGTGCCAGCACCGCCGGCGGGGGCGGGTACGAGCAGTACTTC. The rearrangement joins TRBV6-5 to TRBJ2-7; a weak D match, TRBD2 (7 bases). Trimming shortened V by 7 bases and J by 4 bases, and 17 bases separated the two germline ends. The CDR3 is 14 amino acids. CDR1 is MNHEY and CDR2 is SVGAGI in the germline V gene.

The rearrangement joins TRBV11-2 to TRBJ2-7; 9 bases agree with TRBD2. V lost 3 bases to trimming and J lost 2 bases; unmatched junction nucleotides: 8. This CDR3 has 16 residues. Germline V gene sequence: CDR1 SGHAT, CDR2 FQNNGV. The CDR3 bases are TGTGCCAGCAGCTTCCCCCCTAGCGGGAAACCCTACGAGCAGTACTTC. This codes for CASSFPPSGKPYEQYF.

The gene calls are TRBV11-2 and TRBJ2-1; 8 bases are a match to TRBD2. This CDR3 comprises 14 residues. Germline-derived CDR1 and CDR2 are SGHAT and FQNNGV. V gave up 8 bases and J gave up 1 base; unmatched junction bases: 4. This chain's CDR3 is CASPGGASYNEQFF. The CDR3 coding sequence is TGTGCCAGCCCCGGGGGGGCGTCCTACAATGAGCAGTTCTTC.

About this clone itself: This CDR3 is also generated by other DNA sequences in the sample. The chain links TRBV9 to TRBJ2-3; D is possibly TRBD2 (7 bases). This CDR3 comprises 15 residues. Looked up from germline, CDR1 is SGDLS and CDR2 is YYNGEE. Trimming shortened V by 2 bases and J by 1 base, and 11 bases separated the two germline ends. CDR3 nucleotides: TGTGCCAGCAGCGTTGGGGGGGCGGGCACAGATACGCAGTATTTT. As protein: CASSVGGAGTDTQYF.

The chain combines TRBV19 with TRBJ2-1; 9 bases align to TRBD1. From germline, CDR1 is LNHDA and CDR2 SQIVND (reference sequence). Trimming removed 3 bases from V and 8 bases from J; junction bases left unmatched: 8. This CDR3 region has 15 residues. The CDR3: CASSIWGQGGDEQFF. In DNA, the CDR3 is TGTGCCAGTAGTATCTGGGGACAGGGAGGGGATGAGCAGTTCTTC.

The CDR3 protein is CASSQTGDSGNTIYF. CDR3 DNA sequence: TGTGCCAGCAGCCAAACAGGGGACTCTGGAAACACCATATATTTT. The chain recombines TRBV9 with TRBJ1-3, with TRBD1 matching 7 bases. V dropped 4 bases and J dropped 0; count of bases not matched to a gene: 4. The CDR3 has 15 residues. From germline, CDR1 is SGDLS and CDR2 YYNGEE.

The chain links TRBV6-6 to TRBJ2-2; 11 bases are shared with TRBD1. Germline CDR1 is MNHNY and CDR2 is SVGAGI (reference sequence). The CDR3 totals 16 residues. After removal of 5 bases from V and 6 bases from J, the junction contained 8 bases not matched to a gene. CDR3 sequence reads: CASSRRTGGDPGELFF. The CDR3 DNA is TGTGCCAGCAGTCGACGGACAGGGGGCGATCCCGGGGAGCTGTTTTTT.

This chain joins TRBV7-6 and TRBJ2-1, with 9 bases matching TRBD1. Germline-derived CDR1 and CDR2 are SGHVS and FNYEAQ. Losses at the gene ends were 5 bases for V and 6 bases for J; bases not matched to a gene: 2. There are 13 residues in the CDR3. CDR3 sequence: CASSVDRGNEQFF. The CDR3 coding sequence is TGTGCCAGCAGCGTGGACAGGGGCAATGAGCAGTTCTTC. Variable domain in full (rest from reference TRBV7-6 and TRBJ2-1): GAGVSQSPRYKVTKRGQDVALRCDPISGHVSLYWYRQALGQGPEFLTYFNYEAQQDKSGLPNDRFSAERPEGSISTLTIQRTEQRDSAMYRCASSVDRGNEQFFGPGTRLTVL.

V is TRBV6-2 or TRBV6-3 and J is TRBJ1-2; no definite D call. Germline loops: CDR1 MNHEY, CDR2 SVGEGT. This CDR3 contains 14 residues. Trimming stripped 0 bases from V and 2 bases from J, with 7 bases between. CDR3 DNA sequence: TGTGCCAGCAGTTACTCGTACAGCAACTATGGCTACACCTTC. This encodes CASSYSYSNYGYTF.

This sequence joins TRBV13 and TRBJ2-5; possible D gene TRBD2, 7 bases. This CDR3 is 13 amino acids long. The germline CDR1 and CDR2 sequences are PRHDT and FYEKMQ (reference sequence). The V and J ends lost 8 bases and 4 bases respectively, with 14 bases between them. CDR3: CASEGGGRETQYF. The CDR3 DNA reads TGTGCCAGCGAAGGGGGAGGGCGAGAGACCCAGTACTTC.

The V and J genes are TRBV5-6 and TRBJ1-2, with D maybe TRBD1 (5 bases). Germline-derived CDR1 and CDR2 are SGHDT and YYEEEE. Trimming stripped 4 bases from V and 8 bases from J, with 15 bases between. CDR3 length: 13 residues. CDR3 coding DNA: TGTGCCAGCAGCGGGAGGCAGGGCCGGGGCTACACCTTC. Amino acids: CASSGRQGRGYTF.

The chain combines TRBV6-5 with TRBJ2-1, with 11 bases identical to TRBD2. Looked up from germline, CDR1 is MNHEY and CDR2 is SVGAGI. This CDR3 is 15 amino acids long. V lost 0 bases and J lost 9; bases outside the gene matches: 4. The CDR3 DNA sequence: TGTGCCAGCAGTTACTCCCTAGCGGGAGGAGCTGAGCAGTTCTTC. Translated, it gives CASSYSLAGGAEQFF.

This clone showed up just a few times. V is TRBV6-5 and J is TRBJ2-1; TRBD1 aligns across 8 bases. Germline CDR1 and CDR2: MNHEY and SVGAGI. The ends lost 8 bases at V and 5 bases at J; junction bases unmatched: 11. This CDR3 comprises 15 residues. CDR3 sequence (DNA): TGTGCCAGCGGACAGGGTCCTGGGGGCCACAATGAGCAGTTCTTC. Its translation is CASGQGPGGHNEQFF.

The chain employs TRBV30 and TRBJ1-3, with TRBD1 as a possible D gene (6 bases). V shed 5 bases and J shed 4 bases, with 18 bases lying between them. The CDR3 consists of 15 residues. In germline, CDR1 is GTSNPN, CDR2 SVGIG (reference sequence). The CDR3 sequence is CAWGGLSSGGNTIYF. CDR3 coding DNA: TGTGCCTGGGGGGGCTTGTCGAGTGGCGGAAACACCATATATTTT.

V and J are TRBV9 and TRBJ2-3, with no clear D. Germline V gene data show CDR1 as SGDLS and CDR2 as YYNGEE. With 4 bases removed from V and 8 bases from J, the gap between germline ends came to 23 bases. There are 16 residues in the CDR3. The CDR3 is CASSPRIEVAVSTQYF. As DNA, the CDR3 is TGTGCCAGCAGCCCCCGTATCGAGGTGGCCGTTTCTACGCAGTATTTT.

This chain links TRBV28 with TRBJ2-3; 9 bases align to TRBD2. Unmatched junction bases numbered 5, after V lost 2 bases and J lost 5 bases. The CDR3 totals 15 residues. Germline assignment: CDR1 MDHEN and CDR2 SYDVKM. In nucleotides, the CDR3 is TGTGCCAGCAGTTTAGCATTAGCGGGAGTAGATACGCAGTATTTT. Translated: CASSLALAGVDTQYF.

This clone has a single count. The chain is built from TRBV7-2 and TRBJ1-5; D might be TRBD1 (5 bases). The CDR3 is 14 residues long. Germline V gives CDR1 SGHTA, CDR2 FQGNSA. V lost 5 bases, J lost 1 base, and 9 bases lay in between. In nucleotides, the CDR3 is TGTGCCAGCAGCGGAGGGGAGAGCAATCAGCCCCAGCATTTT. Translated, it gives CASSGGESNQPQHF.

The rearrangement uses TRBV14 and TRBJ1-2; the D gene is possibly TRBD1 (5 bases). Looked up from germline, CDR1 is SGHDN and CDR2 is FVKESK. The CDR3 extends over 14 amino acids. The V and J ends lost 2 bases and 2 bases respectively, with 9 bases between them. In nucleotides, the CDR3 is TGTGCCAGCAGCCAAAGGGGATTCAACTATGGCTACACCTTC. Amino acid sequence: CASSQRGFNYGYTF.

A note on this clone: Germline is not matched at one junction end, which may reflect a read error. V is TRBV6-5 and J is TRBJ2-7; weak D call: TRBD2 (5 bases). The CDR3 loop spans 14 amino acids. Per germline, CDR1 MNHEY and CDR2 SVGAGI. The CDR3 DNA sequence: TGTGCCAGCAGGTACACTAGATCCTCCCACGAGCAGTACTTC. Protein: CASRYTRSSHEQYF.

The chain uses TRBV7-8 and TRBJ1-5; 9 bases align to TRBD1. CDR3 size: 16 residues. Germline CDR1 is SGHVS and CDR2 is FQNEAQ. V shed 2 bases, J shed 3 bases, and the junction held 5 bases outside the gene matches. CDR3 sequence (DNA): TGTGCCAGCAGCTTAACCACAGGGGGCTACAATCAGCCCCAGCATTTT. This gives the protein CASSLTTGGYNQPQHF.

The genes are TRBV27 and TRBJ1-6; D may be TRBD1 (6 bases). V lost 2 bases and J 9 bases, leaving 14 bases between the germline ends. Germline V gives CDR1 MNHEY, CDR2 SMNVEV (reference sequence). This CDR3 comprises 15 residues. In DNA, the CDR3 is TGTGCCAGCAGTTTAGGGCCCCCAGGGGTTTCACCCCTCCACTTT. Amino acid sequence: CASSLGPPGVSPLHF.